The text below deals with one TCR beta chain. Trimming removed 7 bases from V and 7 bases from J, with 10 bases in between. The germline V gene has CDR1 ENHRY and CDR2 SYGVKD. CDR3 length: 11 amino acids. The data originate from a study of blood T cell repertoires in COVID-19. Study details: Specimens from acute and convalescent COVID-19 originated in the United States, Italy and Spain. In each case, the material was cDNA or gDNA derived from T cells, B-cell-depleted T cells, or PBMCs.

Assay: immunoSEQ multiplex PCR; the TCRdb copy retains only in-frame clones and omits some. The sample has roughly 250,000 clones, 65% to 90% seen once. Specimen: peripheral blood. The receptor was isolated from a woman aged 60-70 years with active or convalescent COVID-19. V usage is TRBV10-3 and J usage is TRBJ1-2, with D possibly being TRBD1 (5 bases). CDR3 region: CAITEGVGYTF. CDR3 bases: TGTGCCATCACGGAAGGGGTTGGCTACACCTTC.